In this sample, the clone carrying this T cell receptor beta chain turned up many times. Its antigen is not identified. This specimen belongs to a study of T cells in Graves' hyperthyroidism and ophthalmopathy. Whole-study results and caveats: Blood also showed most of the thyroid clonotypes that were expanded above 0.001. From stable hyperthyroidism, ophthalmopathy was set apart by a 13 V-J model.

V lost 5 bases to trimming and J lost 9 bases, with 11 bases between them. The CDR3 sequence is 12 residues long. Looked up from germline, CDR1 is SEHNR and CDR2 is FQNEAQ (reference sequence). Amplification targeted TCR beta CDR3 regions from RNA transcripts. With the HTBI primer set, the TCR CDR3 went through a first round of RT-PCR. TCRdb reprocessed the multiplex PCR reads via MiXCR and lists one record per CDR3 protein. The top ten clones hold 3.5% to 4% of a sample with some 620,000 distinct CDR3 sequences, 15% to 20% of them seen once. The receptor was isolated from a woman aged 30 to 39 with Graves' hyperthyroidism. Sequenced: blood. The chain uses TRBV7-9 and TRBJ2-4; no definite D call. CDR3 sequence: CASSPGYIIQYF. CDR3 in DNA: TGTGCCAGCAGCCCCGGATACATCATTCAGTACTTC.